Each of the 21 T cell receptor beta chains below was sequenced from the same sample in a study of T cells after posttransplantation cyclophosphamide. Treatment was busulfan-fludarabine conditioning, a marrow graft, and cyclophosphamide on days +3 and +4. Data came from immunoSEQ multiplex PCR; TCRdb stores just in-frame clones and leaves some out. The repertoire holds 1,500 to 2,000 clones, with under 70% as singletons. The specimen comprised CD8+ T cells sorted from PBMCs, sampled after allogeneic stem cell transplant with posttransplant cyclophosphamide. These receptors were taken from a male patient in his thirties who received an allogeneic stem cell transplant from a related donor, was CMV-positive, and had acute GVHD only. Some of the T cells might come from the graft donor.

The rearrangement links TRBV5-1 to TRBJ1-4; the match to TRBD1 covers 8 bases. This CDR3 contains 13 residues. Germline CDR1 reads SGHRS; CDR2 reads YFSETQ. The junction had 5 bases not matched to a gene; V was cut back by 4 bases and J by 9 bases. The CDR3 region is CASSVWTGQKLFF. The CDR3 nucleotides read TGCGCCAGCAGCGTATGGACAGGGCAAAAACTGTTTTTT.

With regard to this clone: This sample includes further DNA sequences coding for the same CDR3. The chain has TRBV5-5 and TRBJ1-1; tentative D call: TRBD1 (6 bases). The CDR3 is 12 residues long. V was shortened by 3 bases and J by 5 bases, with 8 bases between the two germline ends. Per germline, CDR1 SGHKS and CDR2 YYEKEE (reference sequence). CDR3 sequence: CASSSQGTEAFF. The CDR3 DNA is TGTGCCAGCAGCTCTCAGGGGACTGAAGCTTTCTTT.

This clone has only a few counts. The J gene is TRBJ2-1, the V gene TRBV7-6; TRBD2 matches 8 bases. V was clipped by 5 bases and J by 3 bases; unmatched bases: 6. There are 15 residues in the CDR3. Germline CDR1 SGHVS, CDR2 FNYEAQ. The CDR3 DNA reads as TGTGCCAGCAGCCCAGCGGGGGCCTACTACAATGAGCAGTTCTTC. Residues: CASSPAGAYYNEQFF.

The rearrangement uses TRBV7-9 and TRBJ1-1; TRBD1 aligns across 7 bases. CDR1 is SEHNR, CDR2 FQNEAQ, per germline (reference sequence). CDR3 length equals 16 residues. V lost 4 bases, J lost 2 bases, and 10 bases stayed unmatched. DNA for the CDR3: TGTGCCAGCAGCTCCTCGACAGGGCAGGTTAACACTGAAGCTTTCTTT. This translates into CASSSSTGQVNTEAFF.

This clone was seen only a few times. V and J are TRBV5-8 and TRBJ1-1, with 8 bases identical to TRBD1. This CDR3 comprises 15 residues. CDR1 and CDR2 (germline): SGHTS, YDEGEE. The junction had 8 bases not matched to a gene; V was cut back by 3 bases and J by 4 bases. CDR3 coding DNA: TGTGCCAGCAGCTCGATTAAGACAGGGGCCACTGAAGCTTTCTTT. This translates into CASSSIKTGATEAFF.

The chain couples TRBV5-6 to TRBJ1-1; 9 nucleotides match TRBD1. The CDR3 spans 16 residues. Germline assignment: CDR1 SGHDT and CDR2 YYEEEE. Unmatched junction bases numbered 11, after V lost 4 bases and J lost 4 bases. The CDR3 is CASSVGTGPPVTEAFF. The DNA for the CDR3 is TGTGCCAGCAGCGTGGGGACAGGGCCCCCCGTCACTGAAGCTTTCTTT.

There are a few counts of this clone. V usage is TRBV15 and J usage is TRBJ2-7; D gene ambiguous. Germline V CDR1 and CDR2: LNHNV, YYDKDF (reference sequence). V was cut by 5 bases and J by 6 bases, with 17 bases left in between. This CDR3 has 14 amino acids. Here the CDR3 DNA reads TGTGCCACCAGCCAGACCGAGCTCGGCGGCGAGCAGTACTTC. Residues: CATSQTELGGEQYF.

This clone ranks as hyperexpanded. This chain uses TRBV27 with TRBJ1-4, with D possibly being TRBD1 (6 bases). CDR3 length: 13 amino acids. Germline lookup yields CDR1 MNHEY and CDR2 SMNVEV (reference sequence). V dropped 5 bases and J dropped 7 bases, with 11 bases sitting between them. The CDR3 nucleotides are TGTGCCAGCAGTCTACAGGGTCGTGAAAAACTGTTTTTT. It codes for CASSLQGREKLFF. The full variable domain, in which reference TRBV27 and TRBJ1-4 provide the parts outside the CDR3, is EAQVTQNPRYLITVTGKKLTVTCSQNMNHEYMSWYRQDPGLGLRQIYYSMNVEVTDKGDVPEGYKVSRKEKRNFPLILESPSPNQTSLYFCASSLQGREKLFFGSGTQLSVL.

The rearrangement uses TRBV6-4 and TRBJ2-3, with D possibly TRBD1 on 5 matching bases. This CDR3 spans 14 amino acids. Germline V lookup: CDR1 MRHNA, CDR2 SNTAGT. V was clipped by 2 bases and J by 4 bases, with 10 bases between them. The CDR3 region is CASSDLRGSDTQYF. CDR3 DNA sequence: TGTGCCAGCAGTGACCTAAGGGGTTCAGATACGCAGTATTTT.

This clone appeared a few times. The gene calls are TRBV4-3 and TRBJ2-2; D is perhaps TRBD1 (6 bases). Germline loops: CDR1 LGHNA, CDR2 YSLEER. This CDR3 comprises 14 residues. V was pared by 5 bases and J by 6 bases, with 13 bases between. CDR3 coding DNA: TGCGCCAGCAGCGTAATACAGGGCGCCGGGGAGCTGTTTTTT. Amino acid sequence: CASSVIQGAGELFF.

This clone has only one observation. This chain joins TRBV10-3 and TRBJ1-2, with 10 bases fitting TRBD1. V dropped 4 bases and J dropped 4; count of bases not matched to a gene: 6. The germline V gene encodes CDR1 ENHRY and CDR2 SYGVKD. The CDR3 has 15 amino acids. The CDR3: CAISGGQGLSYGYTF. The CDR3 region has the DNA TGTGCCATCAGTGGGGGACAGGGGTTGAGCTATGGCTACACCTTC.

The chain links TRBV10-1 to TRBJ2-1; D is perhaps TRBD1 (6 bases). The germline V gene has CDR1 WNHNN and CDR2 SYGVQD (reference sequence). V was pared by 8 bases and J by 4 bases, with 9 bases between. The CDR3 covers 12 residues. The CDR3 region is CASGGVYNEQFF. For the CDR3, the DNA is TGCGCCAGCGGGGGCGTATACAATGAGCAGTTCTTC.

V is TRBV5-6 and J is TRBJ1-4; maybe TRBD1 (6 bases). The CDR3 has 14 residues. Trimming removed 4 bases from V and 8 bases from J, with 15 bases in between. Germline V gene sequence: CDR1 SGHDT, CDR2 YYEEEE. This chain's CDR3 is CASSKDSEIEKLFF. In DNA form, the CDR3 reads TGTGCCAGCAGCAAGGACAGTGAAATCGAAAAACTGTTTTTT.

The rearrangement joins TRBV28 to TRBJ2-1; the match to TRBD2 covers 10 bases. V dropped 5 bases and J dropped 8; count of bases not matched to a gene: 9. CDR1 and CDR2 from the germline V gene are MDHEN and SYDVKM. This CDR3 has 15 residues. The CDR3 sequence is CASSDGTSVMDEQFF. Here the CDR3 DNA reads TGTGCCAGCAGTGATGGGACTAGCGTTATGGATGAGCAGTTCTTC.

The gene calls are TRBV7-9 and TRBJ2-1; 8 nucleotides match TRBD1. Germline CDR1 SEHNR, CDR2 FQNEAQ (reference sequence). The V segment lost 5 bases and the J segment 6 bases; nucleotides outside the gene matches: 9. There are 15 residues in the CDR3. The CDR3 bases are TGTGCCAGCAGCGTCTCAAGAACAGGGGGCAATGAGCAGTTCTTC. This sequence encodes CASSVSRTGGNEQFF.

This clone was observed a single time. The same CDR3 arises from other DNA sequences in this sample as well. The CDR3 coding sequence is TGCGCCAGCAGCCAAGCATTGGGGGGGAATGAGCAGTTCTTC. It codes for CASSQALGGNEQFF. The chain combines TRBV4-3 with TRBJ2-1; TRBD2 aligns across 7 bases. Germline CDR1 reads LGHNA; CDR2 reads YSLEER. The CDR3 is made up of 14 amino acids. With V trimmed by 1 base and J by 7 bases, 4 bases remained unmatched.

By share of the sample, this clone is large. The chain has TRBV27 and TRBJ2-3, with D possibly matching TRBD1 (6 bases). Germline V gene sequence: CDR1 MNHEY, CDR2 SMNVEV (reference sequence). CDR3 length equals 16 residues. Trimming removed 5 bases from V and 1 base from J, with 16 bases in between. CDR3 sequence: CASSNQVGAGTDTQYF. CDR3 DNA: TGTGCCAGCAGTAACCAGGTGGGGGCCGGCACAGATACGCAGTATTTT.

This clone occurred a few times. The chain links TRBV27 to TRBJ2-5; TRBD1 is a possible D gene (5 bases). Germline V gene sequence: CDR1 MNHEY, CDR2 SMNVEV (reference sequence). With 1 base removed from V and 2 bases from J, the gap between germline ends came to 11 bases. The CDR3 runs 15 residues. The CDR3 is CASSLWSQGQETQYF. The CDR3 DNA sequence: TGTGCCAGCAGTTTATGGAGTCAGGGTCAAGAGACCCAGTACTTC.

The chain employs TRBV5-1 and TRBJ2-7; 8 nucleotides line up with TRBD1. The germline V gene has CDR1 SGHRS and CDR2 YFSETQ. The junction had 4 bases not matched to a gene; V was cut back by 4 bases and J by 1 base. This CDR3 has 14 residues. CDR3 DNA: TGCGCCAGCAGCATAGGGACAGGATCCTACGAGCAGTACTTC. Protein product: CASSIGTGSYEQYF.

By share, this clone ranks as medium-sized. The rearrangement uses TRBV5-4 and TRBJ2-4; 8 bases are shared with TRBD1. Germline CDR1 is SGHNT and CDR2 is YYREEE (reference sequence). The CDR3 has 15 residues. After removal of 4 bases from V and 0 bases from J, the junction contained 3 bases not matched to a gene. The CDR3: CASSAQGAAKNIQYF. The CDR3 nucleotides are TGTGCCAGCAGCGCCCAGGGGGCAGCCAAAAACATTCAGTACTTC. The full variable domain, rest sourced from reference TRBV5-4 and TRBJ2-4, is ETGVTQSPTHLIKTRGQQVTLRCSSQSGHNTVSWYQQALGQGPQFIFQYYREEENGRGNFPPRFSGLQFPNYSSELNVNALELDDSALYLCASSAQGAAKNIQYFGAGTRLSVL.

The gene calls are TRBV19 and TRBJ2-3; D not certain. V dropped 8 bases and J dropped 5 bases, with 14 bases sitting between them. CDR3 length equals 13 residues. CDR1 and CDR2 from the germline V gene are LNHDA and SQIVND (reference sequence). The chain's CDR3 is CASSSRSGDTQYF. The CDR3 nucleotides are TGTGCCAGTTCTTCTAGGAGTGGAGATACGCAGTATTTT.